A single sample is the source of the 25 T cell receptor beta chains below, sequenced in a study of tumor-infiltrating lymphocytes in primary liver carcinoma. The roughly 19-32 mg bulk tissue piece was not sorted before simultaneous RNA and DNA extraction. With a constant-region primer, TCR beta cDNA was made from around 530 ng of total RNA. ARM-PCR was slightly modified, and three nested multiplex PCR rounds with it gave rise to the TCR beta libraries. It was with TRBV1-TRBV30 forward primers and a C-beta reverse primer that the first two PCR rounds were run, at roughly 11 cycles each. A single record per CDR3 protein comes from TCRdb applying MiXCR to the multiplex PCR reads. The repertoire holds 120,000 or so distinct CDR3 sequences, with around two thirds as singletons. Input material: liver tumor tissue from sampling region 1. As for subset: tumor region T1, superior pole. These receptors were collected from a woman between 55 and 75 years old with primary liver carcinoma and hepatitis B virus infection.

As to this clonotype: The CDR3 carries no conserved terminal phenylalanine or tryptophan, so it likely arises from a read error. This chain links TRBV10-3 with TRBJ2-1; the match to TRBD1 covers 9 bases. With 6 bases clipped from V and 2 bases from J, the junction kept 8 bases outside the gene matches. Germline CDR1 is ENHRY and CDR2 is SYGVKD. The CDR3 has 16 residues. The CDR3 DNA is TGTGCCATCAGGACAGGGGGAGTCACGGCCTACAATGAGCAGTTCCTC. This translates into CAIRTGGVTAYNEQFL.

This clonotype was counted a few times. The chain has TRBV30 and TRBJ2-5; D unresolved. This CDR3 has 15 amino acids. Trimming took 0 bases from V and 2 from J, leaving 13 bases between them. CDR1 and CDR2 from the germline V gene are GTSNPN and SVGIG (reference sequence). CDR3 in amino acids: CAWSVTSGGQETQYF. The CDR3 DNA reads TGTGCCTGGAGTGTAACGTCGGGCGGACAAGAGACCCAGTACTTC.

This chain uses TRBV11-2 with TRBJ2-3; the D gene is possibly TRBD2 (7 bases). The CDR3 loop spans 16 amino acids. Germline assignment: CDR1 SGHAT and CDR2 FQNNGV. The DNA for the CDR3 is TGTGCATGCAGCTCCTTGAGGGGGGGGAGCACAGATACGCAGTATTTT. Protein product: CACSSLRGGSTDTQYF.

This clonotype was observed many times. The chain joins TRBV12-3 or TRBV12-4 to TRBJ1-1, with D unresolved. Between the trimmed V and J ends, which lost 2 bases and 4 bases, there was a span of 2 bases. CDR3 length: 11 amino acids. CDR3 loop: CASSLTTEAFF. The CDR3 DNA is TGTGCCAGCAGTTTAACCACTGAAGCTTTCTTT.

In this sample, this clonotype turned up many times. CDR3 region: CSVEVWGTYNEQFF. CDR3 DNA: TGCAGCGTTGAAGTTTGGGGTACCTACAATGAGCAGTTCTTC. The chain combines TRBV29-1 with TRBJ2-1; the D is unclear. In germline, CDR1 is SQVTM, CDR2 ANQGSEA. V was cut by 1 base and J by 2 bases, with 9 bases left in between. The CDR3 contains 14 residues.

As for this clonotype: A read error is possible here, since a much larger clone lies one base away. The chain carries TRBV28 and TRBJ1-6; D uncertain. The CDR3 has 15 amino acids. Trimming removed 2 bases at V and 12 bases at J, with 17 bases between. CDR1 and CDR2 from the germline V gene are MDHEN and SYDVKM. CDR3 nucleotides: TGTGCCAGCAGTTTAGGGTCCGGCCGCGGGGAACCCCTCCACTTT. It encodes CASSLGSGRGEPLHF.

The chain links TRBV5-1 to TRBJ1-1; D ambiguous. This CDR3 is built from 14 residues. Germline V gene data show CDR1 as SGHRS and CDR2 as YFSETQ. CDR3 residues: CVGSFDNRNTEAFF. In DNA form, the CDR3 reads TGCGTCGGCAGCTTTGACAACCGGAACACTGAAGCTTTCTTT.

CDR3 coding DNA: TGTGCCAGCAGCTTAGGGCCGGGACTTCCTTGGTACTTC. Translating it yields CASSLGPGLPWYF. The chain couples TRBV7-2 to TRBJ2-7; D is perhaps TRBD2 (6 bases). Per germline, CDR1 SGHTA and CDR2 FQGNSA. This CDR3 comprises 13 residues. The V end lost 1 base, the J end lost 12 bases, and 16 bases lay between the germline ends.

This chain links TRBV7-8 with TRBJ2-1; 9 bases are shared with TRBD1. Germline CDR1 is SGHVS and CDR2 is FQNEAQ. The CDR3 length is 16 residues. With V trimmed by 5 bases and J by 6 bases, 11 bases remained unmatched. The CDR3 DNA follows: TGTGCCAGCAGCATGGACCGGGACAGGGTACGCAATGAGCAGTTCTTC. This codes for CASSMDRDRVRNEQFF.

With regard to this clonotype: A much more abundant neighbour one base away suggests this may be a read error. This chain joins TRBV10-2 and TRBJ2-3; no definite D call. In germline, CDR1 is WSHSY, CDR2 SAAADI. CDR3 length: 13 residues. The CDR3 sequence: CASSDDGTDTKYF. The CDR3 DNA sequence: TGCGCCAGCAGTGACGACGGCACAGATACGAAGTATTTT.

On this clonotype itself: This could be a read error, since a much larger clone is one nucleotide away. The chain is built from TRBV12-3 or TRBV12-4 and TRBJ2-3; tentative D call: TRBD1 (7 bases). The CDR3 is 13 amino acids. In nucleotides, the CDR3 is TGTACCAGCAGGGGGACTAGCACAGATACGCAGTATTTT. Translation gives CTSRGTSTDTQYF.

The gene calls are TRBV10-3 and TRBJ2-7, with a possible D match to TRBD1 (6 bases). CDR3 length: 13 amino acids. Germline V gene data show CDR1 as ENHRY and CDR2 as SYGVKD. V was trimmed by 6 bases and J by 6 bases, leaving 15 bases between them. The CDR3: CAISDDRWLEQYF. CDR3 sequence (DNA): TGTGCCATCAGCGATGACAGGTGGCTCGAGCAGTACTTC.

In regard to this clonotype: This sequence may be a read error, since a much larger clone differs from it by one base. This chain connects TRBV29-1 to TRBJ2-5, with no clear D. Germline lookup yields CDR1 SQVTM and CDR2 ANQGSEA. This CDR3 contains 11 residues. CDR3 sequence: CSVEYEETQHF. CDR3 sequence (DNA): TGCAGCGTTGAATACGAAGAGACCCAGCACTTC.

As to this clonotype: A much larger clone lies a single base off, so this may be a read error. The genes are TRBV7-8 and TRBJ2-7, with no clear D. This CDR3 spans 15 amino acids. CDR1 is SGHVS and CDR2 is FQNEAQ in the germline V gene. Trimming took off 3 bases at V and 9 bases at J, with 21 bases between the two ends. The DNA of the CDR3 is TGTGCCAGCAGCTTGAGCAGTAGCATGGGCCCTCGGCAGTACTTC. This encodes CASSLSSSMGPRQYF.

The J gene is TRBJ2-1, the V gene TRBV5-1; D is unresolved. Looked up from germline, CDR1 is SGHRS and CDR2 is YFSETQ. V gave up 0 bases and J gave up 3 bases, with 7 bases separating them. CDR3 length: 14 amino acids. DNA for the CDR3: TGCGCCAGCAGCTTGGACAGTCACTACAATGAGCAGTTCTTC. Translation: CASSLDSHYNEQFF.

V and J are TRBV11-2 and TRBJ2-1, with 7 bases fitting TRBD1. From germline, CDR1 is SGHAT and CDR2 FQNNGV. Trimming at V came to 7 bases and at J to 7 bases, leaving 7 bases not matched to a gene. The CDR3 contains 13 residues. This chain's CDR3 is CASTSGQANEQFF. For the CDR3, the DNA is TGTGCCAGCACCAGTGGACAGGCGAATGAGCAGTTCTTC. Filled out from reference TRBV11-2 and TRBJ2-1, the complete variable domain reads EAGVAQSPRYKIIEKRQSVAFWCNPISGHATLYWYQQILGQGPKLLIQFQNNGVVDDSQLPKDRFSAERLKGVDSTLKIQPAKLEDSAVYLCASTSGQANEQFFGPGTRLTVL.

On this clonotype: It may be a read error: a sequence one base away is much more abundant. This rearrangement joins TRBV4-1 to TRBJ2-5, with D perhaps matching TRBD1 or TRBD2 (5 bases each). The CDR3 totals 15 residues. CDR1 and CDR2 (germline): MGHRA, YSYEKL. The CDR3 is CTSSQGTTLGETQYF. CDR3 coding DNA: TGCACCAGCAGCCAAGGGACCACCCTCGGAGAGACCCAGTACTTC.

As for this clonotype: This may arise from a read error, as a much more abundant clone is one base away. CDR3 bases: TGCGCCAGCAGCCAAAACCAGACAGGGGCCGCCATTTTCAACACTGAAGCTTTCTTT. It is translated as CASSQNQTGAAIFNTEAFF. This chain joins TRBV4-1 and TRBJ1-1, with 8 bases that match TRBD1. This CDR3 is 19 amino acids long. The germline V gene encodes CDR1 MGHRA and CDR2 YSYEKL. The V gene end was trimmed by 2 bases and the J gene end by 2 bases; junction bases not matched to a gene: 16.

The chain uses TRBV12-3 or TRBV12-4 and TRBJ2-2, with D perhaps matching TRBD1 (6 bases). The V gene lost 6 bases and the J gene lost 8 bases, with 16 bases spanning the gap. The CDR3 runs to 14 residues. CDR3 nucleotide sequence: TGTGCCAGCAGGAACTACAGGGTTCAAGGGGAGCTGTTTTTT. It specifies CASRNYRVQGELFF.

In regard to this clonotype: This clone may be a read error of a much larger clone one base away. The rearrangement links TRBV6-6 to TRBJ2-7; 10 bases line up with TRBD2. Germline V gene sequence: CDR1 MNHNY, CDR2 SVGAGI (reference sequence). The V segment lost 6 bases and the J segment 3 bases; nucleotides outside the gene matches: 11. The CDR3 runs 16 residues. The DNA of the CDR3 is TGTGCCAGCAGCCGAGTCATAGCGGGAGGAAACTACGAGCAGTACTTC. It yields the protein CASSRVIAGGNYEQYF.

Many counts were recorded for this clonotype. This sequence joins TRBV4-1 and TRBJ2-7; no clear D gene. V gave up 2 bases and J gave up 2 bases, with 10 bases separating them. This CDR3 spans 14 amino acids. Germline V gene data show CDR1 as MGHRA and CDR2 as YSYEKL. The CDR3 reads CASSQPRTPYEQYF. The CDR3, as DNA: TGCGCCAGCAGCCAACCCAGGACCCCCTACGAGCAGTACTTC.

On this clonotype itself: A much bigger clone sits one base away, suggesting this may be a read error. The chain carries TRBV6-2 or TRBV6-3 and TRBJ2-1, with D perhaps matching TRBD2 (6 bases). The V end lost 11 bases, the J end lost 4 bases, and 12 bases lay between the germline ends. Germline CDR1 MNHEY, CDR2 SVGEGT. The CDR3 is 12 amino acids. CDR3 protein: CAGQSGYNEQFF. DNA of the CDR3: TGTGCCGGCCAAAGCGGGTACAATGAGCAGTTCTTC.

In the case of this clonotype: It may be a read error: a sequence one base away is much more abundant. This chain links TRBV4-2 with TRBJ2-7; 10 bases map to TRBD2. CDR1 and CDR2 from the germline V gene are LGHNA and YNFKEQ. The CDR3 runs 14 residues. CDR3 DNA: TGTACCAGCAGCCAAGAGCTAGCGGGAGATGAGCAGTACTTC. It encodes CTSSQELAGDEQYF.

This clonotype was counted between two and nine times. J is TRBJ2-2 and V is TRBV10-2, with D maybe TRBD1 (5 bases). This CDR3 region has 18 residues. V lost 6 bases, J lost 1 base, and 21 bases lay in between. Looked up from germline, CDR1 is WSHSY and CDR2 is SAAADI. CDR3 loop: CASRRLQPQGRNTGELFF. The DNA for the CDR3 is TGCGCCAGCAGAAGATTACAACCCCAGGGAAGGAACACCGGGGAGCTGTTTTTT.

J is TRBJ2-5 and V is TRBV21-1; the D call of TRBD1 is as the table states it, not checked on the DNA. TRBV21-1 has pseudogene status. The CDR3 covers 15 residues. The DNA for the CDR3 is TGTGCCAGCAGCAAAGCGTCGGGCGCCGGGGGGACCCAGTACTTC. It codes for CASSKASGAGGTQYF.